These 19 T cell receptor beta chains came from one sample sequenced in a study of PD-1 blockade in classical Hodgkin lymphoma. Measured with immunoSEQ multiplex PCR; TCRdb has only the in-frame clones, and not every one. Here the sample spans 50,000 to 65,000 clones, 90% to 95% being singletons. The time point: cycle 4 day 1 (C4D1), after less than 7 weeks of nivolumab. Relapse was seen in all patients after autologous stem cell transplantation, and brentuximab vedotin exposure was variable. The sample in question was peripheral blood mononuclear cells (PBMCs), obtained before the fourth cycle of nivolumab. The receptor source for this set is a human donor with classical Hodgkin lymphoma.

The rearrangement joins TRBV6-1 to TRBJ1-4, with TRBD1 identical over 8 bases. V lost 7 bases to trimming and J lost 6 bases; unmatched junction nucleotides: 7. The CDR3 contains 14 residues. Germline CDR1 MNHNS, CDR2 SASEGT. The CDR3 protein is CASIKDRVDEKLFF. The CDR3 DNA reads as TGTGCCAGCATTAAGGACAGGGTTGATGAAAAACTGTTTTTT.

This clone showed up just once. V is TRBV19 and J is TRBJ1-1; weak D call: TRBD1 (5 bases). Germline loops: CDR1 LNHDA, CDR2 SQIVND (reference sequence). V lost 3 bases and J lost 0, with 11 bases in between. CDR3 length: 15 residues. CDR3 sequence reads: CASSISGTVNTEAFF. CDR3 nucleotide sequence: TGTGCCAGTAGTATCTCCGGGACGGTGAACACTGAAGCTTTCTTT.

The J gene is TRBJ2-1, the V gene TRBV10-3; TRBD1 might be the D (5 bases). Per germline, CDR1 ENHRY and CDR2 SYGVKD. The CDR3 runs to 16 residues. V was clipped by 3 bases and J by 6 bases, with 18 bases between them. DNA of the CDR3: TGTGCCATCAGTGACAGAGCCCAGGGAAGGACCAATGAGCAGTTCTTC. Amino acid sequence: CAISDRAQGRTNEQFF.

The V call is TRBV2, the J call TRBJ1-6, with D possibly being TRBD1 (5 bases). There are 13 residues in the CDR3. Trimming cost V 6 bases and J 9 bases, with 12 bases left between them. Germline CDR1 SNHLY, CDR2 FYNNEI. The CDR3 coding sequence is TGTGCCAGCAGCGAGGGACTTCTTTCACCCCTCCACTTT. Translation: CASSEGLLSPLHF.

A single count supports this clone. This rearrangement joins TRBV29-1 to TRBJ2-7; 7 positions match TRBD1. Per the germline V gene, CDR1 is SQVTM and CDR2 is ANQGSEA. Losses at the gene ends were 7 bases for V and 4 bases for J; bases not matched to a gene: 10. This CDR3 contains 13 residues. CDR3: CSATVDRLYEQYF. DNA for the CDR3: TGCAGCGCCACCGTGGACAGGCTATACGAGCAGTACTTC.

The chain links TRBV5-1 to TRBJ2-2; D call uncertain. This CDR3 contains 14 residues. Between the trimmed V and J ends, which lost 4 bases and 2 bases, there was a span of 9 bases. Germline-derived CDR1 and CDR2 are SGHRS and YFSETQ. In DNA, the CDR3 is TGCGCCAGCAGCACGGGTGGAAACACCGGGGAGCTGTTTTTT. Protein sequence: CASSTGGNTGELFF.

This rearrangement joins TRBV18 to TRBJ2-7, with D possibly being TRBD2 (5 bases). The CDR3 runs 14 residues. Germline loops: CDR1 KGHSH, CDR2 LQKENI. V gave up 2 bases and J gave up 1 base, with 9 bases separating them. The CDR3, as DNA: TGTGCCAGCTCACCAGTCGGACTTTCCTACGAGCAGTACTTC. It translates to CASSPVGLSYEQYF.

V gene TRBV6-5 combines with J gene TRBJ1-5; 7 bases are shared with TRBD1. CDR1 MNHEY and CDR2 SVGAGI come from the germline V gene. This CDR3 region has 13 residues. The V gene end was trimmed by 8 bases and the J gene end by 4 bases; junction bases not matched to a gene: 5. This CDR3 reads CASGGQQNQPQHF. The DNA of the CDR3 is TGTGCCAGCGGGGGACAGCAAAATCAGCCCCAGCATTTT.

This sequence joins TRBV9 and TRBJ2-1; D gene ambiguous. The length of the CDR3 is 17 residues. Germline V gene lookup returns CDR1 SGDLS and CDR2 YYNGEE. V gave up 0 bases and J gave up 0 bases, with 13 bases separating them. The CDR3, as DNA: TGTGCCAGCAGCGTAGACTTTCTACAGAGCTCCTACAATGAGCAGTTCTTC. It translates to CASSVDFLQSSYNEQFF. The entire variable domain, with the rest obtained from reference TRBV9 and TRBJ2-1, is as follows: DSGVTQTPKHLITATGQRVTLRCSPRSGDLSVYWYQQSLDQGLQFLIQYYNGEERAKGNILERFSAQQFPDLHSELNLSSLELGDSALYFCASSVDFLQSSYNEQFFGPGTRLTVL.

The CDR3 sequence is CASSRQGYYGYTF. The CDR3 nucleotides read TGTGCCAGCAGTCGACAGGGGTACTATGGCTACACCTTC. The V and J genes are TRBV28 and TRBJ1-2; 8 bases fit TRBD1. The CDR3 length is 13 residues. The V and J ends lost 5 bases and 3 bases, in that order; junction bases with no gene match: 2. Germline V gene lookup returns CDR1 MDHEN and CDR2 SYDVKM.

CDR3 DNA sequence: TGTGCCAGCAGCTCCCGGGGGCCCCAGCACCAAGAGACCCAGTACTTC. Amino acid sequence: CASSSRGPQHQETQYF. The J gene is TRBJ2-5, the V gene TRBV28, with D perhaps matching TRBD1 or TRBD2 (6 bases each). In germline, CDR1 is MDHEN, CDR2 SYDVKM. CDR3 length equals 16 residues. Trimming shortened V by 6 bases and J by 0 bases, and 17 bases separated the two germline ends.

The chain recombines TRBV28 with TRBJ1-4; unclear D gene. From germline, CDR1 is MDHEN and CDR2 SYDVKM. V shed 2 bases and J shed 8 bases, with 3 bases lying between them. This CDR3 comprises 11 residues. The DNA for the CDR3 is TGTGCCAGCAGTTTAGTGGAAAAACTGTTTTTT. Amino acids: CASSLVEKLFF.

The chain links TRBV19 to TRBJ1-3; 7 bases fit TRBD1. V trimming: 5 bases; J trimming: 5 bases; junction bases outside the gene matches: 6. Germline CDR1 and CDR2: LNHDA and SQIVND (reference sequence). CDR3 length: 14 residues. The CDR3 bases are TGTGCCAGTAGTCCCCCGGGACAGCGAAACACCATATATTTT. Encoded protein: CASSPPGQRNTIYF.

CDR3 sequence (DNA): TGTGCCAGCAGTTTACTAGCGGGGGGTGGTACGCAGTATTTT. Translation gives CASSLLAGGGTQYF. The rearrangement uses TRBV28 and TRBJ2-3; 11 bases fit TRBD2. CDR1 and CDR2 (germline): MDHEN, SYDVKM. Unmatched junction bases numbered 3, after V lost 2 bases and J lost 8 bases. CDR3 size: 14 residues.

This chain connects TRBV28 to TRBJ1-2, with TRBD1 matching over 8 bases. Germline loops: CDR1 MDHEN, CDR2 SYDVKM. V lost 8 bases and J lost 4; bases outside the gene matches: 6. There are 13 residues in the CDR3. The CDR3 here is CASLPGTGYGYTF. As DNA, the CDR3 is TGTGCCAGCCTCCCCGGGACAGGCTATGGCTACACCTTC.

This chain joins TRBV4-1 and TRBJ2-3; 7 nucleotides match TRBD2. Germline loops: CDR1 MGHRA, CDR2 YSYEKL. The CDR3 spans 14 residues. V gave up 4 bases and J gave up 2 bases; unmatched junction bases: 3. The CDR3 DNA reads TGCGCCAGCAGCCCACGGGAGGCCACAGATACGCAGTATTTT. It yields the protein CASSPREATDTQYF.

V and J are TRBV5-6 and TRBJ2-1; D unresolved. The CDR3 is 12 amino acids. Trimming cost V 2 bases and J 3 bases, with 3 bases left between them. CDR1 is SGHDT and CDR2 is YYEEEE in the germline V gene. The CDR3 protein is CASSLYYNEQFF. In DNA form, the CDR3 reads TGTGCCAGCAGCTTATACTACAATGAGCAGTTCTTC. The full variable domain, with the rest looked up from reference TRBV5-6 and TRBJ2-1, is DAGVTQSPTHLIKTRGQQVTLRCSPKSGHDTVSWYQQALGQGPQFIFQYYEEEERQRGNFPDRFSGHQFPNYSSELNVNALLLGDSALYLCASSLYYNEQFFGPGTRLTVL.

This chain links TRBV6-5 with TRBJ1-1; D perhaps matches TRBD1 (5 bases). This CDR3 has 13 amino acids. The V gene's germline CDR1 is MNHEY and CDR2 SVGAGI. Deletions cut 8 bases from V and 1 base from J, with 11 bases between. CDR3 bases: TGTGCCAGCGGATACGGACAGAACACTGAAGCTTTCTTT. It yields the protein CASGYGQNTEAFF.

The rearrangement uses TRBV6-1 and TRBJ2-2; D might be TRBD2 (5 bases). Germline CDR1 MNHNS, CDR2 SASEGT. This CDR3 has 14 amino acids. V lost 7 bases to trimming and J lost 6 bases, with 15 bases between them. CDR3 sequence (DNA): TGTGCCAGCAAACTGCCGGTCGGGGCCGGGGAGCTGTTTTTT. Translated, it gives CASKLPVGAGELFF.